The 13 T cell receptor beta chains below were found in one sample sequenced in a study of Graves' ophthalmopathy and Graves' hyperthyroidism. As the template, RNA transcripts were used to amplify TCR beta CDR3 regions. Following a first-round RT-PCR that used HTBI primers, a second-round multiplex PCR was carried out. Using its own MiXCR run on the multiplex PCR reads, TCRdb lists one record per CDR3 protein. This sample has 740,000 or so distinct CDR3 sequences, with 40% found just once. Sequencing was performed on peripheral blood. The receptors were sampled from an adult man with Graves' ophthalmopathy.

The chain couples TRBV20-1 to TRBJ2-7, with 9 nucleotides matching TRBD1. V lost 6 bases, J lost 6 bases, and 21 bases stayed unmatched. This CDR3 spans 17 amino acids. Germline assignment: CDR1 DFQATT and CDR2 SNEGSKA (reference sequence). CDR3 bases: TGCAGTGCCCAAAAGGGGGACAGGGTTTTGATCGGCGGCGAGCAGTACTTC. Its translation is CSAQKGDRVLIGGEQYF.

This chain links TRBV19 with TRBJ2-7, with D perhaps given as TRBD1 or TRBD2 (6 bases each). Germline CDR1 reads LNHDA; CDR2 reads SQIVND (reference sequence). The germline V and J ends were trimmed by 6 bases and 1 base, with 16 bases remaining between them. This CDR3 region has 15 residues. CDR3 residues: CASSPGGVRSYEQYF. In nucleotides, the CDR3 is TGTGCCAGTAGCCCCGGGGGCGTGAGATCCTACGAGCAGTACTTC.

The rearrangement joins TRBV6-6 to TRBJ1-6, with 11 bases aligning to TRBD1. This CDR3 has 17 residues. Looked up from germline, CDR1 is MNHNY and CDR2 is SVGAGI (reference sequence). After removal of 7 bases from V and 2 bases from J, the junction contained 7 bases not matched to a gene. The CDR3 sequence: CASKGQGVRTYNSPLHF. As DNA, the CDR3 is TGTGCCAGCAAGGGACAGGGGGTAAGGACCTATAATTCACCCCTCCACTTT.

The chain links TRBV25-1 to TRBJ2-7; no reliable D call. CDR1 MGHDK and CDR2 SYGVNS come from the germline V gene. This CDR3 region has 16 residues. Trimming left V 6 bases short and J 2 bases short, with 20 bases between. The CDR3 sequence is CASSQAPAVTTYEQYF. The DNA of the CDR3 is TGTGCCAGCAGCCAAGCCCCAGCCGTTACCACCTACGAGCAGTACTTC.

The sample holds many counts of this clonotype. The chain links TRBV7-9 to TRBJ2-7, with a possible D match to TRBD2 (6 bases). The CDR3 sequence is 15 residues long. The V gene lost 5 bases and the J gene lost 2 bases, with 16 bases spanning the gap. Germline V gene lookup returns CDR1 SEHNR and CDR2 FQNEAQ (reference sequence). CDR3 sequence reads: CASSKAEGLTYEQYF. The CDR3 nucleotides are TGTGCCAGCAGCAAAGCGGAGGGCCTTACCTACGAGCAGTACTTC.

Many counts were recorded for this clonotype. The CDR3 spells CASSPGPFYGYTF. The CDR3 DNA is TGTGCCAGCAGCCCCGGGCCCTTCTATGGCTACACCTTC. The chain uses TRBV7-9 and TRBJ1-2, with D unclear. Germline V gives CDR1 SEHNR, CDR2 FQNEAQ (reference sequence). This CDR3 comprises 13 residues. V lost 5 bases to trimming and J lost 4 bases, with 11 bases between them.

The rearrangement uses TRBV9 and TRBJ1-6; 10 bases are a match to TRBD1. CDR1 is SGDLS and CDR2 is YYNGEE in the germline V gene. The CDR3 contains 19 residues. The V gene end was trimmed by 0 bases and the J gene end by 9 bases; junction bases not matched to a gene: 15. DNA for the CDR3: TGTGCCAGCAGCGTAGATCCCAGGTTGGACAGGGGGGTACCTTCACCCCTCCACTTT. Residues: CASSVDPRLDRGVPSPLHF.

This clonotype was counted a few times. The rearrangement joins TRBV11-2 to TRBJ2-5; TRBD1 matches at 7 bases. The germline V gene encodes CDR1 SGHAT and CDR2 FQNNGV. The CDR3 is 14 residues long. Trimming cost V 4 bases and J 9 bases; bases outside gene matches: 11. CDR3 sequence (DNA): TGTGCCAGCAGCTCGACAGGGAGTAGTCAGCCCCAGTACTTC. Amino acid sequence: CASSSTGSSQPQYF. The full variable domain, in which reference TRBV11-2 and TRBJ2-5 provide the parts outside the CDR3, is EAGVAQSPRYKIIEKRQSVAFWCNPISGHATLYWYQQILGQGPKLLIQFQNNGVVDDSQLPKDRFSAERLKGVDSTLKIQPAKLEDSAVYLCASSSTGSSQPQYFGPGTRLLVL.

The gene calls are TRBV14 and TRBJ2-7, with 10 bases aligning to TRBD2. This CDR3 is 16 amino acids long. Germline CDR1 and CDR2: SGHDN and FVKESK. Unmatched junction bases numbered 9, after V lost 3 bases and J lost 4 bases. The CDR3 loop is CASSQGGLARIYEQYF. CDR3 DNA: TGTGCCAGCAGCCAGGGGGGACTAGCGCGGATTTACGAGCAGTACTTC.

This clonotype was seen a few times. This chain uses TRBV11-2 with TRBJ2-5; no definite D call. Between the trimmed V and J ends, which lost 5 bases and 3 bases, there was a span of 13 bases. This CDR3 spans 14 amino acids. The germline CDR1 and CDR2 sequences are SGHAT and FQNNGV. The CDR3 sequence is CASSPRGVKETQYF. CDR3 nucleotide sequence: TGTGCCAGCAGCCCCCGAGGAGTAAAAGAGACCCAGTACTTC.

This clonotype was counted a few times. The chain is built from TRBV6-5 and TRBJ1-6, with D tentatively TRBD1 (5 bases). Trimming stripped 2 bases from V and 9 bases from J, with 11 bases between. This CDR3 region has 14 residues. The germline CDR1 and CDR2 sequences are MNHEY and SVGAGI. The CDR3 loop reads CASSYGGDSSPLHF. DNA of the CDR3: TGTGCCAGCAGTTACGGGGGGGATAGTTCACCCCTCCACTTT.

There are many counts of this clonotype. The chain combines TRBV7-9 with TRBJ1-2; tentative D call: TRBD1 (5 bases). Germline CDR1 reads SEHNR; CDR2 reads FQNEAQ (reference sequence). This CDR3 has 13 amino acids. V lost 1 base and J 4 bases, leaving 7 bases between the germline ends. This CDR3 is CASSLGRAYGYTF. As DNA, the CDR3 is TGTGCCAGCAGCTTAGGCAGGGCCTATGGCTACACCTTC.

This clonotype has a handful of counts. J is TRBJ2-5 and V is TRBV7-9; the D is unclear. The CDR3 is 16 amino acids. V lost 5 bases to trimming and J lost 4 bases, with 20 bases between them. Germline V gene sequence: CDR1 SEHNR, CDR2 FQNEAQ (reference sequence). CDR3: CASSAFPGGSLETQYF. In DNA form, the CDR3 reads TGTGCCAGCAGCGCCTTTCCTGGTGGTTCTTTAGAGACCCAGTACTTC.